These 24 T cell receptor beta chains came from one sample sequenced in a study of identical twins. One entry per CDR3 protein results from TCRdb running MiXCR on the 5' RACE reads. The sample lists a few hundred thousand distinct CDR3 sequences; 10% were seen once. What was sequenced was memory T cells sorted from blood. The receptors stem from a man aged 45 to 65 in good health.

This chain connects TRBV7-6 to TRBJ2-1; D remains ambiguous. In germline, CDR1 is SGHVS, CDR2 FNYEAQ. The CDR3 is 12 residues long. V lost 4 bases and J lost 5, with 6 bases in between. The CDR3 DNA follows: TGTGCCAGCAGCTCGGTGAACAATGAGCAGTTCTTC. Amino acids: CASSSVNNEQFF.

There are many counts of this clonotype. The rearrangement uses TRBV5-1 and TRBJ2-7; 11 bases are shared with TRBD1. The V and J ends lost 4 bases and 5 bases, in that order; junction bases with no gene match: 5. This CDR3 has 14 amino acids. Germline V gives CDR1 SGHRS, CDR2 YFSETQ. CDR3 loop: CASSRDRGSDEQYF. As DNA, the CDR3 is TGCGCCAGCAGCAGGGACAGGGGGTCAGACGAGCAGTACTTC.

The chain uses TRBV9 and TRBJ2-3; D is unresolved. Germline V gene sequence: CDR1 SGDLS, CDR2 YYNGEE. The CDR3 runs to 14 residues. The V end was cut by 0 bases, the J end by 0 bases, with 5 bases between. CDR3 DNA: TGTGCCAGCAGCGTAGAAGTTAGCACAGATACGCAGTATTTT. It yields the protein CASSVEVSTDTQYF.

The sample holds a few counts of this clonotype. The chain has TRBV4-3 and TRBJ2-3, with 7 bases aligning to TRBD1. The CDR3 spans 13 residues. V was clipped by 4 bases and J by 4 bases; unmatched bases: 2. The germline V gene has CDR1 LGHNA and CDR2 YSLEER. The CDR3 here is CASSRGTADTQYF. The CDR3 region has the DNA TGCGCCAGCAGCCGAGGGACAGCAGATACGCAGTATTTT.

This chain connects TRBV20-1 to TRBJ2-7; D may correspond to TRBD1 or TRBD2 (5 bases each). The CDR3 is 16 amino acids. The germline CDR1 and CDR2 sequences are DFQATT and SNEGSKA (reference sequence). V lost 1 base, J lost 7 bases, and 23 bases lay in between. The CDR3 DNA sequence: TGCAGTGCTAGAGCGGTCCGGGACCAGACCCACCGGGAGCAGTACTTC. This translates into CSARAVRDQTHREQYF.

This clonotype was detected a few times. V usage is TRBV7-8 and J usage is TRBJ2-1; no firm D call. Germline values: CDR1 SGHVS, CDR2 FQNEAQ. The CDR3 is 15 residues long. V was trimmed by 1 base and J by 5 bases, leaving 12 bases between them. The DNA for the CDR3 is TGTGCCAGCAGCTTAGAGCAGATGTTACACAATGAGCAGTTCTTC. This encodes CASSLEQMLHNEQFF.

The chain is built from TRBV13 and TRBJ2-3; weak D call: TRBD2 (5 bases). The V gene's germline CDR1 is PRHDT and CDR2 FYEKMQ (reference sequence). The CDR3 loop spans 15 amino acids. V was clipped by 5 bases and J by 2 bases, with 14 bases between them. This CDR3 reads CASSERSGNTDTQYF. CDR3 nucleotide sequence: TGTGCCAGCAGCGAGAGGAGCGGAAACACAGATACGCAGTATTTT.

This clonotype was counted many times. The gene calls are TRBV18 and TRBJ2-4, with D unresolved. V was trimmed by 0 bases and J by 1 base, leaving 19 bases between them. The CDR3 consists of 19 residues. From germline, CDR1 is KGHSH and CDR2 LQKENI. Written as DNA, the CDR3 is TGTGCCAGCTCACCACCGGGCACTTTAGATAGTTTCGCCAAAAACATTCAGTACTTC. It codes for CASSPPGTLDSFAKNIQYF.

This clonotype turned up a few times. This rearrangement joins TRBV6-2 or TRBV6-3 to TRBJ2-7, with 13 bases that match TRBD2. CDR3 size: 16 residues. The V gene end was trimmed by 5 bases and the J gene end by 6 bases; junction bases not matched to a gene: 10. The V gene's germline CDR1 is MNHEY and CDR2 SVGEGT. The CDR3 DNA sequence: TGTGCCAGCAGTGCAACCGGGACTAGCGGGACGGGCGAGCAGTACTTC. Protein: CASSATGTSGTGEQYF.

This clonotype was counted at least ten times. The rearrangement joins TRBV4-2 to TRBJ2-3, with D possibly being TRBD1 (5 bases). The V and J ends lost 3 bases and 0 bases respectively, with 13 bases between them. CDR3 length: 16 residues. Per germline, CDR1 LGHNA and CDR2 YNFKEQ. DNA for the CDR3: TGTGCCAGCAGCCAGCCGCAGGGTTCTAGCACAGATACGCAGTATTTT. Amino acids: CASSQPQGSSTDTQYF.

This clonotype was seen ten or more times. The chain recombines TRBV5-6 with TRBJ1-6; D perhaps matches TRBD1 (5 bases). V was pared by 0 bases and J by 8 bases, with 12 bases between. This CDR3 is built from 15 residues. CDR1 is SGHDT, CDR2 YYEEEE, per germline. The CDR3 here is CASSLGWRGYSPLHF. CDR3 in DNA: TGTGCCAGCAGCTTGGGGTGGAGGGGTTATTCACCCCTCCACTTT.

On this clonotype: The junction differs from germline at one of its ends, possibly a read error. V is TRBV10-3 and J is TRBJ2-7; the match to TRBD2 covers 13 bases. This CDR3 has 14 amino acids. Germline assignment: CDR1 ENHRY and CDR2 SYGVKD. As DNA, the CDR3 is TGTGCCATCAGTGCGACTAGCGGGAGGAACGAGAAGTACTTC. This encodes CAISATSGRNEKYF.

This chain uses TRBV20-1 with TRBJ2-2; 8 bases match TRBD2. Germline V gives CDR1 DFQATT, CDR2 SNEGSKA (reference sequence). The CDR3 runs 13 residues. The V gene end was trimmed by 2 bases and the J gene end by 5 bases; junction bases not matched to a gene: 1. CDR3 in DNA: TGCAGTGCTAGACGCGGGGGGACCGGGGAGCTGTTTTTT. This gives the protein CSARRGGTGELFF.

This clonotype was observed many times. The rearrangement uses TRBV6-2 or TRBV6-3 and TRBJ1-5; no clear D gene. The CDR3 totals 17 residues. Germline V gives CDR1 MNHEY, CDR2 SVGEGT. Trimming cost V 0 bases and J 2 bases, with 14 bases left between them. CDR3 nucleotides: TGTGCCAGCAGTTACTCTGGAGGGCAGGTGGGCAATCAGCCCCAGCATTTT. This codes for CASSYSGGQVGNQPQHF.

The chain uses TRBV9 and TRBJ2-1; 8 bases are shared with TRBD2. Germline CDR1 and CDR2: SGDLS and YYNGEE. CDR3 size: 15 residues. The V gene end was trimmed by 2 bases and the J gene end by 2 bases; junction bases not matched to a gene: 3. The CDR3 DNA reads TGTGCCAGCAGCGTGAGCGGGAGTCCCTACAATGAGCAGTTCTTC. It specifies CASSVSGSPYNEQFF.

This clonotype occurred many times. The genes are TRBV20-1 and TRBJ2-1; 11 bases agree with TRBD1. The J segment lost 3 bases and the V segment lost 3 bases, leaving 10 bases of the junction unmatched. In germline, CDR1 is DFQATT, CDR2 SNEGSKA (reference sequence). CDR3 length: 17 amino acids. CDR3 region: CSARLGAGQGGYNEQFF. The CDR3 region has the DNA TGCAGTGCTAGGCTGGGAGCGGGACAGGGGGGCTACAATGAGCAGTTCTTC.

This clonotype was seen many times. The V gene is TRBV7-2, the J gene TRBJ1-1; D unclear. Trimming took off 5 bases at V and 5 bases at J, with 18 bases between the two ends. The CDR3 is made up of 15 amino acids. The V gene's germline CDR1 is SGHTA and CDR2 FQGNSA. The CDR3 is CASSPVTGGRTEAFF. The DNA for the CDR3 is TGTGCCAGCAGCCCAGTGACTGGAGGGCGAACTGAAGCTTTCTTT.

The V call is TRBV5-6, the J call TRBJ1-5, with TRBD1 matching over 8 bases. There are 13 residues in the CDR3. Germline V CDR1 and CDR2: SGHDT, YYEEEE. The trim removed 4 bases at V and 4 bases at J, leaving 1 base unmatched. The CDR3 protein is CASSRTGNQPQHF. Here the CDR3 DNA reads TGTGCCAGCAGCAGGACAGGGAATCAGCCCCAGCATTTT.

This clonotype has at least ten counts. CDR3 amino acids: CASSFQVTGELFF. In DNA, the CDR3 is TGTGCCAGCAGCTTTCAGGTTACCGGGGAGCTGTTTTTT. The V and J genes are TRBV7-9 and TRBJ2-2; D gene ambiguous. Trimming removed 3 bases at V and 5 bases at J, with 7 bases between. The CDR3 has 13 amino acids. Per germline, CDR1 SEHNR and CDR2 FQNEAQ (reference sequence).

This clonotype came up many times. The chain uses TRBV20-1 and TRBJ2-7; D is possibly TRBD1 or TRBD2 (5 bases each). The CDR3 has 16 residues. The V gene's germline CDR1 is DFQATT and CDR2 SNEGSKA (reference sequence). V lost 2 bases and J 6 bases, leaving 23 bases between the germline ends. CDR3 residues: CSARSPLAGTYAEQYF. The CDR3 DNA reads as TGCAGTGCTAGATCGCCGTTGGCAGGGACGTATGCCGAGCAGTACTTC.

This clonotype was seen ten or more times. The chain joins TRBV11-2 to TRBJ2-5, with D hard to call. CDR1 and CDR2 (germline): SGHAT, FQNNGV. CDR3 length: 13 residues. The V gene lost 1 base and the J gene lost 5 bases, with 8 bases spanning the gap. CDR3 loop: CASSLGQYETQYF. CDR3 DNA sequence: TGTGCCAGCAGCTTAGGGCAGTACGAGACCCAGTACTTC.

In this sample, this clonotype turned up many times. This sequence joins TRBV6-5 and TRBJ2-3, with TRBD2 matching 8 bases. The CDR3 loop spans 16 amino acids. Per the germline V gene, CDR1 is MNHEY and CDR2 is SVGAGI. The V and J ends lost 6 bases and 1 base, in that order; junction bases with no gene match: 9. In nucleotides, the CDR3 is TGTGCCAGCAGCCCCTGGACTAGCCGCGGCACAGATACGCAGTATTTT. Amino acids: CASSPWTSRGTDTQYF.

This clonotype has just a few counts. V usage is TRBV5-6 and J usage is TRBJ2-1, with D unresolved. Germline V CDR1 and CDR2: SGHDT, YYEEEE. Trimming pared 3 bases from V and 8 bases from J, leaving 15 bases between. The CDR3 covers 14 residues. CDR3 DNA: TGTGCCAGCAGCTCCGGACCAACAACCGATGAGCAGTTCTTC. Its protein is CASSSGPTTDEQFF. Full variable domain (remainder filled in from reference TRBV5-6 and TRBJ2-1): DAGVTQSPTHLIKTRGQQVTLRCSPKSGHDTVSWYQQALGQGPQFIFQYYEEEERQRGNFPDRFSGHQFPNYSSELNVNALLLGDSALYLCASSSGPTTDEQFFGPGTRLTVL.

This clonotype was picked up many times. The chain couples TRBV27 to TRBJ2-2, with TRBD1 matching 8 bases. Unmatched junction bases numbered 7, after V lost 6 bases and J lost 7 bases. The CDR3 length is 14 residues. Germline values: CDR1 MNHEY, CDR2 SMNVEV (reference sequence). CDR3 amino acids: CASRATGAVGELFF. The CDR3 nucleotides read TGTGCCAGCAGGGCGACAGGGGCGGTCGGGGAGCTGTTTTTT.